The clone carrying this T cell receptor (beta chain) has only a few counts. The antigen remains unidentified. The sample is drawn from a study of CD8 T cells in ankylosing spondylitis. Germline V gene data show CDR1 as DFQATT and CDR2 as SNEGSKA (reference sequence). This CDR3 has 14 amino acids. The ends were cut back, 0 bases at V and 0 bases at J, with 8 bases in the middle. General study findings and limits: There was a TCR beta motif, made of several highly homologous variants, that appeared characteristic of ankylosing spondylitis blood. CD8+ disease-linked clones were present at relatively low frequencies in blood. Researchers reportedly found disease-linked clones significantly enriched in matched ankylosing spondylitis synovial fluid.

Quantitative 5'-RACE was performed with molecular barcodes, and it yielded the TCR beta libraries. TCRdb recomputed calls from the 5' RACE reads with MiXCR, one row per CDR3 protein. Of 500,000 to 550,000 distinct CDR3 sequences in the sample, about 13% are singletons; the top ten hold over 6.5%. Sequences were obtained from blood, either unsorted or a sorted T cell fraction (not recorded which). The clonotype originates from a male donor with ankylosing spondylitis. The V and J genes are TRBV20-1 and TRBJ1-2; perhaps TRBD1 as D (6 bases). The CDR3, as DNA: TGCAGTGCTAGAGAGACAGGCGCTAACTATGGCTACACCTTC. Encoded protein: CSARETGANYGYTF.